This T cell receptor beta chain was obtained from a study of T cell changes during pregnancy in multiple sclerosis (dated by TCRdb to the late 2010s). At the level of the whole study: Changes in the T cell repertoire over the course of pregnancy were examined in this study in women with multiple sclerosis.

Concerning this clone itself: What this receptor recognizes is not known. The input lacks base qualities; no much larger clone sits a single base away.

V loses 4 bases, J loses 1 base, and the germline ends lie 11 bases apart. The CDR3 goes from the cysteine to the phenylalanine over 14 residues. CDR3 DNA is the only sequence kept; it has 42 bases, read in frame from the first base. Looking up the germline V gene yields CDR1 SGHRS and CDR2 YFSETQ. The library was built by means of the immunoSEQ multiplex PCR assay. As stored in TCRdb, this immuneACCESS dataset retains in-frame rearrangements with V and J assigned. A fraction of the clones does not appear; measured against another copy, unresolved V genes explain less than half of the discrepancy, and the remainder lacks a known reason. The sample records some 59,000 clones, roughly 87% of which are singletons. Clones ranked in the top ten supply 2% to 3% of the sample.

The V and J genes are TRBV5-1 and TRBJ2-5, and possibly TRBD2, on 5 matching bases. The clonotype was recovered from a female donor with multiple sclerosis, enrolled in a pregnancy study. This specimen consisted of peripheral blood, obtained in the first trimester of pregnancy. The sequence in DNA is TGCGCCAGCAGCCAAGGACTGTCCCAAGAGACCCAGTACTTC. The encoded protein is CASSQGLSQETQYF.